The 12 T cell receptor beta chains given below trace back to one sample, sequenced in a study of blood T cell repertoires in COVID-19. The assay was immunoSEQ multiplex PCR, and TCRdb's table has in-frame clones only and misses some. The table includes some 360,000 clones, 80% to 90% detected once. The sequencing sample was made of peripheral blood. These receptors came from a woman aged 55 to 70 with COVID-19, enrolled during active disease.

A word on this clone: The same CDR3 can be traced to other DNA sequences in this sample. The chain employs TRBV27 and TRBJ1-3; TRBD1 agrees at 7 bases. CDR3 length: 15 amino acids. With 0 bases clipped from V and 2 bases from J, the junction kept 1 base outside the gene matches. Looked up from germline, CDR1 is MNHEY and CDR2 is SMNVEV (reference sequence). CDR3 residues: CASSLSGGTGNTIYF. The CDR3 DNA sequence: TGTGCCAGCAGTTTATCAGGGGGCACTGGAAACACCATATATTTT.

This chain connects TRBV28 to TRBJ1-5, with D perhaps matching TRBD1 (6 bases). Germline-derived CDR1 and CDR2 are MDHEN and SYDVKM. CDR3 length: 15 amino acids. V was clipped by 1 base and J by 5 bases, with 12 bases between them. The chain's CDR3 is CASSLFRGGYQPQHF. The CDR3 bases are TGTGCCAGCAGTTTATTTAGGGGGGGTTATCAGCCCCAGCATTTT.

This clone was seen a few times. The chain carries TRBV7-2 and TRBJ1-4; 10 bases align to TRBD1. Germline V lookup: CDR1 SGHTA, CDR2 FQGNSA. The CDR3 totals 14 residues. J was trimmed by 5 bases and V by 5 bases; bases with no gene match: 2. CDR3 nucleotide sequence: TGTGCCAGCAGCGACAGGGGGCTAAATGAAAAACTGTTTTTT. As protein: CASSDRGLNEKLFF.

The rearrangement joins TRBV29-1 to TRBJ2-3; the D is unclear. V gave up 4 bases and J gave up 0 bases, with 5 bases separating them. The length of the CDR3 is 12 residues. The germline V gene has CDR1 SQVTM and CDR2 ANQGSEA. The CDR3, as DNA: TGCAGCGTTGGTCTGAGCACAGATACGCAGTATTTT. Its translation is CSVGLSTDTQYF.

On this clone: Other nucleotide sequences from this sample produce the same CDR3. The gene calls are TRBV18 and TRBJ1-1; 8 bases agree with TRBD1. The CDR3 is made up of 15 amino acids. The V segment lost 3 bases and the J segment 2 bases; nucleotides outside the gene matches: 5. CDR1 is KGHSH, CDR2 LQKENI, per germline. CDR3 amino acids: CASSPLGQGNTEAFF. CDR3 bases: TGTGCCAGCTCACCTCTAGGACAGGGTAACACTGAAGCTTTCTTT.

V usage is TRBV6-5 and J usage is TRBJ1-1, with 9 bases aligning to TRBD1. CDR1 and CDR2 from the germline V gene are MNHEY and SVGAGI. V dropped 0 bases and J dropped 5; count of bases not matched to a gene: 4. The CDR3 runs 15 residues. This chain's CDR3 is CASSYSNRGRTEAFF. The CDR3 nucleotides are TGTGCCAGCAGTTACTCGAACAGGGGGCGGACTGAAGCTTTCTTT.

The rearrangement uses TRBV7-3 and TRBJ1-2; D not certain. The CDR3 totals 13 residues. Trimming stripped 2 bases from V and 8 bases from J, with 12 bases between. CDR1 SGHTA and CDR2 FQGTGA come from the germline V gene. CDR3 amino acids: CASSLQANGGYTF. For the CDR3, the DNA is TGTGCCAGCAGCTTACAGGCGAATGGGGGCTACACCTTC.

The chain combines TRBV7-9 with TRBJ2-7; D gene unclear. This CDR3 spans 14 amino acids. The germline gives CDR1 SEHNR, CDR2 FQNEAQ (reference sequence). The germline V and J ends were trimmed by 1 base and 3 bases, with 10 bases remaining between them. The DNA for the CDR3 is TGTGCCAGCAGCTTAGGGGCAGACAACTACGAGCAGTACTTC. It encodes CASSLGADNYEQYF.

The chain is built from TRBV25-1 and TRBJ1-2; D is undetermined. The CDR3 length is 13 residues. The V gene's germline CDR1 is MGHDK and CDR2 SYGVNS. Trimming took 7 bases from V and 7 from J, leaving 16 bases between them. CDR3 nucleotide sequence: TGTGCCAGCAAACCCCACCCCCGGGGTGGCTACACCTTC. As protein: CASKPHPRGGYTF.

As regards this clone: The same CDR3 is also encoded by other DNA sequences in this sample. This sequence joins TRBV19 and TRBJ1-6; no definite D call. The CDR3 has 13 residues. The germline V gene has CDR1 LNHDA and CDR2 SQIVND (reference sequence). V dropped 5 bases and J dropped 8 bases, with 10 bases sitting between them. CDR3 sequence: CASSSGRDSPLHF. CDR3 DNA: TGTGCCAGTAGTTCCGGGAGGGATTCACCCCTCCACTTT.

The chain employs TRBV4-2 and TRBJ1-4, with D unresolved. The CDR3 covers 18 residues. V lost 7 bases to trimming and J lost 7 bases, with 28 bases between them. Germline V gene lookup returns CDR1 LGHNA and CDR2 YNFKEQ. In DNA, the CDR3 is TGTGCCAGCATCTCTAGTCTTAAGGCGGATTGGTTTCGTGAAAAACTGTTTTTT. Protein product: CASISSLKADWFREKLFF.

The V gene is TRBV11-2, the J gene TRBJ2-4; D uncertain. CDR1 is SGHAT, CDR2 FQNNGV, per germline. The CDR3 contains 16 residues. V lost 0 bases and J 0 bases, leaving 9 bases between the germline ends. The CDR3 region has the DNA TGTGCCAGCAGCTTAGATTCGCAGATAGCCAAAAACATTCAGTACTTC. Amino acid sequence: CASSLDSQIAKNIQYF. Looking up the rest from reference TRBV11-2 and TRBJ2-4 gives the full variable domain: EAGVAQSPRYKIIEKRQSVAFWCNPISGHATLYWYQQILGQGPKLLIQFQNNGVVDDSQLPKDRFSAERLKGVDSTLKIQPAKLEDSAVYLCASSLDSQIAKNIQYFGAGTRLSVL.